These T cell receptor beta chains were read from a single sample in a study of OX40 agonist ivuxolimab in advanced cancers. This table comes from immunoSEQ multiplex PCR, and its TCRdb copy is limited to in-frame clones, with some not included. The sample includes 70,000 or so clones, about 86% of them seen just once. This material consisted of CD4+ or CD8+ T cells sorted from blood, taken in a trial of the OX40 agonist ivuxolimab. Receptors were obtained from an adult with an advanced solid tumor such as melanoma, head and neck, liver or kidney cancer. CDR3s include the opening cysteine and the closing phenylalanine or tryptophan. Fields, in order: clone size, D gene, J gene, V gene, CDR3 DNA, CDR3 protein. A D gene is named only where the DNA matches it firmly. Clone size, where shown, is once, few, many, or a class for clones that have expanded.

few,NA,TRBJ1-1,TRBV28,TGTGCCAGCAGTCCGGGGCCGCGGGAAGCTTTCTTT,CASSPGPREAFF
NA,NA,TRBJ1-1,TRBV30,TGTGCCTGGTTCTGGGGTCCGTCCACTGAAGCTTTCTTT,CAWFWGPSTEAFF
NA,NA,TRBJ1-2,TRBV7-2,TGTGCCAGCAGCTTATCAGAAGTCGGTGGCTACACCTTC,CASSLSEVGGYTF
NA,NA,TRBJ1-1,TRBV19,TGTGCCAGTAGTCCCATCCAGAAGGGGACTGAAGCTTTCTTT,CASSPIQKGTEAFF
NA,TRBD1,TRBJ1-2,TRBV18,TGTGCCAGCTCACAGACAGGGGCTGGCTACACCTTC,CASSQTGAGYTF
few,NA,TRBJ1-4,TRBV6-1,NA,CASSEVREVKNCFF
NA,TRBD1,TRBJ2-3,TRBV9,TGTGCCAGCAGCGCGGACAGGTACACAGATACGCAGTATTTT,CASSADRYTDTQYF
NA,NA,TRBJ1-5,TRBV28,TGTGCCAGCAGTTTGGTTTCGGGTCAGCCCCAGCATTTT,CASSLVSGQPQHF
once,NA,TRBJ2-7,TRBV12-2,TGTGCAAGTCGCCTCGTCCCAGCCTACGAGCAGTACTTC,CASRLVPAYEQYF
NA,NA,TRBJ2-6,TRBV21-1,TGTGCCAGCGAACAGACACCCGTGGGACGATGGTCTGGGGCCAACGTCCTGACTTTC,CASEQTPVGRWSGANVLTF
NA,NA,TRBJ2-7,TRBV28,TGTGCCAGCAGTTTAGGGGGCGTGAGGTACTACGAGCAGTACTTC,CASSLGGVRYYEQYF
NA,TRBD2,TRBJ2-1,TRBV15,TGTGCCACCAGTAGGGGACTAGCGGGATCTAATGAGCAGTTCTTC,CATSRGLAGSNEQFF
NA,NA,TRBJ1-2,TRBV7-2,TGTGCCAGCAGCTTAGGGTACGCTGGCTACACCTTC,CASSLGYAGYTF
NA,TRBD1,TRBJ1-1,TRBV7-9,TGTGCCAGCAGCTCAGGGGACAGGGAGGACCAGAACACTGAAGCTTTCTTT,CASSSGDREDQNTEAFF
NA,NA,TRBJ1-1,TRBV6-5,TGTGCCAGCAGTTTAACACTGAACACTGAAGCTTTCTTT,CASSLTLNTEAFF
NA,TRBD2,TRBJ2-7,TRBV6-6,TGTGCCAGCAGAGAAAGCGGGAGGGCCGAGGAGCAGTACTTC,CASRESGRAEEQYF
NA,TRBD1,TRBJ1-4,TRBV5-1,TGCGCCAGCAGTCCCGGGACAGCTAATGAAAAACTGTTTTTT,CASSPGTANEKLFF
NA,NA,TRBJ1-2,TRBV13,TGTGCCAGCAGCCCCCCTAGCCTAAGAGGAAACTATGGCTACACCTTC,CASSPPSLRGNYGYTF
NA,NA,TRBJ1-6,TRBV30,TGTGCCTGGAGTCCCGTGGATTCACCCCTCCACTTT,CAWSPVDSPLHF
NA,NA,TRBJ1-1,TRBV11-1,TGTGCCAGCAGCCCGTGGGATCCAGTCATGAACACTGAAGCTTTCTTT,CASSPWDPVMNTEAFF
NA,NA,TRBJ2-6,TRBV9,TGTGCCAGCACGTACGGGGCCAACGTCCTGACTTTC,CASTYGANVLTF
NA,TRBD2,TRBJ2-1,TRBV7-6,TGTGCCAGCAGCCTACGGACTAGCGGCAATGAGCAGTTCTTC,CASSLRTSGNEQFF
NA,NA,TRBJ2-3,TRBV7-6,TGTGCCAGCAGCTTATTCGGGACCCTCATGTATACGCAGTATTTT,CASSLFGTLMYTQYF
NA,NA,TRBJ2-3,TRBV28,TGTGCCAGTTTAGGACGGCCGGGGGATACGCAGTATTTT,CASLGRPGDTQYF
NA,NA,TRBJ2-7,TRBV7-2,TGTGCCAGCAGCTCAGAGATAGGGACCGAGCAGTACTTC,CASSSEIGTEQYF
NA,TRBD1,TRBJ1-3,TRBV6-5,TGTGCCAGCAGTTACAGTAGACAGGGCTCTGGAAACACCATATATTTT,CASSYSRQGSGNTIYF
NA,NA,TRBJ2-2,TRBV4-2,TGTGCCAGCAGCCACGAGCGGACGAACACCGGGGAGCTGTTTTTT,CASSHERTNTGELFF
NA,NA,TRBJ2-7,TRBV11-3,TGTGCCAGCAGCTCCGGGGGCGGGAAGGTGCAGTACTTC,CASSSGGGKVQYF
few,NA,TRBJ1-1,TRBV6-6,TGTGCCAGCAGTTACTTCCAGAACACTGAAGCTTTCTTT,CASSYFQNTEAFF
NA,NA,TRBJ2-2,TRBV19,TGTGCCAGTACTCTTTCGGTGGCGAACACCGGGGAGCTGTTTTTT,CASTLSVANTGELFF
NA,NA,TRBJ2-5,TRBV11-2,TGTGCCAGCAGCTTAGGGGGGCGGGGCCACGGGGAGACCCAGTACTTC,CASSLGGRGHGETQYF
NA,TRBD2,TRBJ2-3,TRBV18,TGTGCCAGCTCACCTCAGAGGCTAGCGGCCACAGATACGCAGTATTTT,CASSPQRLAATDTQYF
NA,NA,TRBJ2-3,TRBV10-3,TGTGCCATCAGTGGCACAGGTAGAAATACGCAGTATTTT,CAISGTGRNTQYF
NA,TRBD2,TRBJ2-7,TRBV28,TGTGCCAGCAGTCTGGGTGCTAGCGGCTCCTACGAGCAGTACTTC,CASSLGASGSYEQYF
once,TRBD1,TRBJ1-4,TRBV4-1,TGCGCCAGCAGCCAACCCCTCAGGGGGAATGAAAAACTGTTTTTT,CASSQPLRGNEKLFF
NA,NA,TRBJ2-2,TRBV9,TGTGCCAGCAGCGTTGAGGGGAGGAACACCGGGGAGCTGTTTTTT,CASSVEGRNTGELFF
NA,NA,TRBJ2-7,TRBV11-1,TGTGCCAGCAGCTTTCCCGGACAGTTCCCCTACGAGCAGTACTTC,CASSFPGQFPYEQYF
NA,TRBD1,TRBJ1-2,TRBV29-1,TGCAGCGTTCCGGGACAGGGGGCACACTATGGCTACACCTTC,CSVPGQGAHYGYTF
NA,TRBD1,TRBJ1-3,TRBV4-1,TGCGCCAGCAGCCGACAAGGGGGCAGGAGCTCTGGAAACACCATATATTTT,CASSRQGGRSSGNTIYF
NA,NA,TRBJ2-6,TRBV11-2,TGTGCCAGCAGCTTAGATGAGTATCTTCTCTCTGGGGCCAACGTCCTGACTTTC,CASSLDEYLLSGANVLTF
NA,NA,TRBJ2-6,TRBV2,TGTGCCAGCAGTGGCGGTGGGGCCAACGTCCTGACTTTC,CASSGGGANVLTF
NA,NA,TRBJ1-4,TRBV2,TGTGCCAGCTGCTCGGGATTTGAGGAAAAACTGTTTTTT,CASCSGFEEKLFF
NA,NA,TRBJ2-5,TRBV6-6,TGTGCCAGCAGTTTTGGGGGTGCGGAGACCCAGTACTTC,CASSFGGAETQYF
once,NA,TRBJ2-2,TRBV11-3,TGTGCCAGCAGCCCGCTCCCGAACACCGGGGAGCTGTTTTTT,CASSPLPNTGELFF
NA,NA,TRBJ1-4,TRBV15,TGTGCCACCAGCAGAGACAGAGTTTCTAATGAAAAACTGTTTTTT,CATSRDRVSNEKLFF
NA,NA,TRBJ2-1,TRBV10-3,TGTGCCATCAGTGAGTCGGAAAGGAATGAGCAGTTCTTC,CAISESERNEQFF
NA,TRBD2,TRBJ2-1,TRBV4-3,TGCGCCAGCAGCCAGAGAGCGGGACTAGCCGGTTATGAGCAGTTCTTC,CASSQRAGLAGYEQFF
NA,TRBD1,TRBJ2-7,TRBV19,TGTGCCAGTAGTGGGACAGCCTACGAGCAGTACTTC,CASSGTAYEQYF
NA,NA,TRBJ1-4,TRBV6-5,TGTGCCAGCAGTTTCCAATCCGAAAAACTGTTTTTT,CASSFQSEKLFF
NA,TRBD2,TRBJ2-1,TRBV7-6,TGTGCCAGCAGCTCTATCGGGAGGAGCGACAATGAGCAGTTCTTC,CASSSIGRSDNEQFF
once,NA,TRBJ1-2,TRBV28,TGTGCCAGCAGTTTAACGGGGTATGGCTACACCTTC,CASSLTGYGYTF
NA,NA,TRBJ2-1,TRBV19,TGTGCCAGTAGTAACAGGGGGGGAACCTCCTACAATGAGCAGTTCTTC,CASSNRGGTSYNEQFF
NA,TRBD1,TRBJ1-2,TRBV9,TGTGCCAGCAGCGGGACAGGGCCCAACTATGGCTACACCTTC,CASSGTGPNYGYTF
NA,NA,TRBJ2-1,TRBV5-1,TGCGCCAGCAGCTTGGCTAGGGTACCCTACAATGAGCAGTTCTTC,CASSLARVPYNEQFF
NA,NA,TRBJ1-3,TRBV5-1,TGCGCCAGCAGCTTGGGGTCCAGCCAAAACACCATATATTTT,CASSLGSSQNTIYF
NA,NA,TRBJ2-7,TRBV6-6,TGTGCCAGCAGTTACTCACAGGGAAGCTCCTACGAGCAGTACTTC,CASSYSQGSSYEQYF
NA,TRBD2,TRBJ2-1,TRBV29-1,TGCAGCGTTGCGATTAGCGGGGGGTATGAGCAGTTCTTC,CSVAISGGYEQFF
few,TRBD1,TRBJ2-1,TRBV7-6,TGTGCCAGCAGCAAGCGACCCGTACAGGGGAATGAGCAGTTCTTC,CASSKRPVQGNEQFF